These 7 T cell receptor beta chains came from one sample sequenced in a study of blood T cell repertoires in COVID-19. Generated by immunoSEQ multiplex PCR, the TCRdb table keeps only in-frame clones and is missing some. The repertoire has about 98,000 clones, about 83% of them found once; the top ten carry 7.5% to 10%. Sequenced input: peripheral blood. The receptors were sampled from a man aged 35-49 years with active or convalescent COVID-19.

CDR3 in amino acids: CASSVGLQGSNTGELFF. The CDR3 DNA follows: TGTGCCAGCAGCGTAGGTCTCCAGGGGTCTAACACCGGGGAGCTGTTTTTT. The chain is built from TRBV9 and TRBJ2-2; tentative D call: TRBD1 (6 bases). Germline V gene data show CDR1 as SGDLS and CDR2 as YYNGEE. V was cut by 0 bases and J by 2 bases, with 14 bases left in between. The CDR3 extends over 17 amino acids.

V usage is TRBV6-5 and J usage is TRBJ2-7; 9 bases map to TRBD1. The length of the CDR3 is 15 residues. V was pared by 7 bases and J by 6 bases, with 13 bases of the junction left unmatched. Per germline, CDR1 MNHEY and CDR2 SVGAGI. CDR3 coding DNA: TGTGCCAGCACCTCCCGGGACAGGGATTTGGGCGAGCAGTACTTC. Translated, it gives CASTSRDRDLGEQYF.

This clone was recorded at least ten times. The chain carries TRBV7-9 and TRBJ2-2; 8 bases match TRBD2. Germline CDR1 SEHNR, CDR2 FQNEAQ (reference sequence). V lost 6 bases to trimming and J lost 6 bases; unmatched junction nucleotides: 15. This CDR3 contains 17 residues. CDR3 nucleotide sequence: TGTGCCAGCAGTACAAGCGCCGGGACTAGTGTCGCCGGGGAGCTGTTTTTT. This codes for CASSTSAGTSVAGELFF. The complete variable domain, with remaining parts taken from reference TRBV7-9 and TRBJ2-2, reads DTGVSQNPRHKITKRGQNVTFRCDPISEHNRLYWYRQTLGQGPEFLTYFQNEAQLEKSRLLSDRFSAERPKGSFSTLEIQRTEQGDSAMYLCASSTSAGTSVAGELFFGEGSRLTVL.

The CDR3 DNA is TGTGCCTGGAGCCGAGGGGGCATGACTGGAAACACCATATATTTT. Protein sequence: CAWSRGGMTGNTIYF. The chain uses TRBV30 and TRBJ1-3, with TRBD1 matching over 7 bases. J lost 2 bases, V lost 3 bases, and 7 bases had no gene match. Germline values: CDR1 GTSNPN, CDR2 SVGIG (reference sequence). The CDR3 spans 15 residues.

This clone appeared a single time. The chain recombines TRBV10-3 with TRBJ2-5; 13 bases align to TRBD2. Germline V gene sequence: CDR1 ENHRY, CDR2 SYGVKD. This CDR3 contains 19 residues. V shed 6 bases, J shed 0 bases, and the junction held 13 bases outside the gene matches. The chain's CDR3 is CAISIYGTSGANYQETQYF. The CDR3 DNA follows: TGTGCCATCAGCATATACGGGACTAGCGGGGCGAACTACCAAGAGACCCAGTACTTC.

This clone was seen many times. The gene calls are TRBV15 and TRBJ1-1, with D possibly being TRBD1 (5 bases). The CDR3 has 14 residues. Per the germline V gene, CDR1 is LNHNV and CDR2 is YYDKDF (reference sequence). V was shortened by 2 bases and J by 5 bases, with 12 bases between the two germline ends. In DNA, the CDR3 is TGTGCCACCAGCAGATACGGTCGGGGGACTGAAGCTTTCTTT. Residues: CATSRYGRGTEAFF.

The rearrangement joins TRBV18 to TRBJ1-2, with D maybe TRBD1 (6 bases). The CDR3 has 17 amino acids. Per germline, CDR1 KGHSH and CDR2 LQKENI. Trimming shortened V by 1 base and J by 1 base, and 16 bases separated the two germline ends. CDR3 in DNA: TGTGCCAGCTCACCACGGACAGCCCCTATTAATAACTATGGCTACACCTTC. It codes for CASSPRTAPINNYGYTF.